This T cell receptor beta chain was recovered during a study of OX40 agonist ivuxolimab in advanced cancers. Across the study: Every 2 weeks, patients received ivuxolimab intravenously, dosed at 0.01 to 10 mg/kg. Notes on the study in general: Both CD4+ and CD8+ T cell populations in blood had undergone clonal expansion by week 6 at 0.1 to 3.0 mg/kg. Relative to CD4+, CD8+ T cells held more expanded clones on average.

Profiling relied on immunoSEQ multiplex PCR, and the TCRdb table lists in-frame clones only, not all of them. The sample consists of some 5,500 clones, roughly 84% of them appearing once. CDR1 is SGHNT, CDR2 YYREEE, per germline (reference sequence). This CDR3 region has 15 residues. J lost 4 bases, V lost 1 base, and 2 bases had no gene match. Blood sampling was done at baseline, cycle 4 day 1, and cycle 7 day 1. Details on this clone: Its target is unknown.

The sequences come from CD4+ or CD8+ T cells sorted from blood, collected in a trial of the OX40 agonist ivuxolimab. This rearrangement joins TRBV5-4 to TRBJ2-2, with TRBD2 matching over 9 bases. The source is an adult with an advanced solid tumor such as melanoma, head and neck, liver or kidney cancer. The CDR3 bases are TGTGCCAGCAGCTTGAGGCGGGAGGGCACCGGGGAGCTGTTTTTT. It yields the protein CASSLRREGTGELFF.